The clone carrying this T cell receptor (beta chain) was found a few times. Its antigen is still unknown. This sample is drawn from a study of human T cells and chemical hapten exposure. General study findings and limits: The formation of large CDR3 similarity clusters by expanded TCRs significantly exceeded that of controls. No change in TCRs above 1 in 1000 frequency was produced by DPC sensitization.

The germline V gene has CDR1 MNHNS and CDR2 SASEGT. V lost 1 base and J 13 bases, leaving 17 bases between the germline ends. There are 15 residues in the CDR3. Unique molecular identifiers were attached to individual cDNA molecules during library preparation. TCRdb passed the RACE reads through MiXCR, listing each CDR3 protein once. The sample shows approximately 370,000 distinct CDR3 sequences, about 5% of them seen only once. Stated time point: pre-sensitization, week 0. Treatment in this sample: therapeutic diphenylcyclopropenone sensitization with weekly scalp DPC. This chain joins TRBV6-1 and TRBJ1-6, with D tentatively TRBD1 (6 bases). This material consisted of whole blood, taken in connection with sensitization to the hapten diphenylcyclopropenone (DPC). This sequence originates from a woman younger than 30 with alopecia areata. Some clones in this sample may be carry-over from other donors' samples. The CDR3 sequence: CASSEGQGPVRPLHF. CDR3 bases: TGTGCCAGCAGTGAAGGGCAGGGGCCGGTTCGGCCCCTCCACTTT.